This TCR beta chain was observed in a study of shared clonotypes between healthy human individuals. Per germline, CDR1 SNHLY and CDR2 FYNNEI. With V trimmed by 8 bases and J by 1 base, 9 bases remained unmatched. This CDR3 spans 16 amino acids. TCRdb's table, derived via immunoSEQ multiplex PCR, lists solely in-frame clones and lacks some. The data show around 1.4 million clones, just under 99% seen once. The J gene is TRBJ2-3, the V gene TRBV2, with 10 bases lining up with TRBD2. The sequenced sample consisted of naive CD4+ T cells sorted from blood. Sample subset: CD45RA+ positively selected. The clonotype comes from a man younger than 45 in good health. This chain's CDR3 is CASAKLSGRGTDTQYF. The CDR3 bases are TGTGCCAGCGCGAAGCTAAGCGGGAGGGGCACAGATACGCAGTATTTT.